The entry below describes one T cell receptor (beta chain). The target antigen is unknown. Germline V gene data show CDR1 as WNHNN and CDR2 as SYGVQD (reference sequence). V shed 4 bases and J 5 bases; nucleotides not matched to a gene: 5. There are 14 residues in the CDR3. This record comes from a study of shared clonotypes between healthy human individuals. Overall study results and limits: Only blood was sampled, and tissue TCR repertoires likely differ from blood ones.

This table comes from immunoSEQ multiplex PCR, and its TCRdb copy is limited to in-frame clones, with some not included. The table shows fewer than 2.5 million clones, with roughly 93% occurring only once. The rearrangement links TRBV10-1 to TRBJ2-5, with 9 bases matching TRBD1. This clonotype was obtained from a man between 18 and 35 years old in good health. Some clones in this sample may be carry-over from other donors' samples. The specimen was naive CD4+ T cells from PBMCs. Subset reported: CD45RA+ positively selected. CDR3 nucleotides: TGCGCCAGCAGTGCCCCGGACAGGGGTGAGACCCAGTACTTC. This gives the protein CASSAPDRGETQYF.